This T cell receptor (beta chain) was sequenced in a study of cytomegalovirus exposure and HLA in healthy donors (dated 2017 in TCRdb). With respect to the entire study: An earlier analysis of roughly 500 of the donors reported 250 to 350 Gb of sequence data and 117 million unique TCR beta sequences from 150 million to 200 million T cells. Of the 398 genotyped donors, approximately 80% fell in the genetic ancestry cluster associated with self-reported Caucasian donors. Every discovery cohort repertoire had been produced on one sequencing platform. Donor age, sex, ethnicity and CMV serostatus were compiled together with the repertoire data. Across 398 genotyped donors of the cohort, an average of roughly 250,000 unique TCR beta nucleotide sequences per donor were sequenced, and roughly 20% of those sequences were non-productive. About 330 gigabases of sequencing data and around 80 million unique TCR sequences made up an early release that covered approximately 620 HLA-typed donors. To study patterns of TCR occurrence, a later analysis re-analyzed previously published TCR beta repertoires from just over 650 donors and added high-resolution HLA genotyping. Five DR-DQ haplotypes were handled as single units for association and clustering, since linkage in the cohort was strong. HLA typing covered class I and class II loci at four-digit resolution. Along with the approximately 700-subject first cohort, a separate validation cohort of over 90 different subjects was used. The aim of the study was to test whether cataloging public T cell receptors could identify signatures of past pathogen exposure. An earlier analysis of 587 of the donors used high-throughput TCR beta sequencing to judge whether each TCR beta V gene segment behaved as functional or pseudogenic. Rather than drawing on any new phenotypic data, the later analysis identified candidate immune exposures from TCR beta sequences and the way those sequences occurred across donors. The number of donors typed differed by locus, with about 629-630 for A, B, C, DRB1 and DQB1, around 500 for DQA1, about 610 for DPA1, and 450 to 480 for DPB1. A later genetic analysis took genome-wide SNP genotypes for about 55% of the roughly 670 donors and used that subset as a discovery cohort. The study combined high-throughput TCR immunosequencing, statistical association of individual TCRs with disease status, and machine learning to predict cytomegalovirus infection status. The T cell repertoires of 550 to 850 subjects were profiled by immunosequencing and related to cytomegalovirus serostatus. Summary of the overall study and its limitations: According to the authors, the approach could potentially be generalized to other disease states and immunological phenotypes. In vitro tests confirmed that three of the cytomegalovirus-associated TCR beta chains recognize cytomegalovirus antigens. Linkage disequilibrium might explain the correlated functional status among segregating V segments, but an unknown experimental factor could not be ruled out. In a later analysis, the rate of TCR association differed among HLA loci, with DRB1 alleles having the most associated TCRs and HLA-C alleles having the fewest. Presence/absence analyses assumed roughly uniform sequencing depth across donors, an assumption that may not hold. While some public TCRs were present in many individuals, most TCR sequences turned up only very rarely across donors. Several of the top co-occurrence clusters appeared to be linked to parvovirus B19, influenza, CMV and Epstein-Barr virus, according to a later analysis. In an earlier analysis of around 600 of the donors, most TCR beta V segments appeared in productive rearrangements about 90% or about 30% of the time, broadly matching IMGT annotations. A cluster of highly shared sequence variants was judged likely to be a technical artifact of the sequencing pipeline. In a later genetic analysis, a missense DCLRE1C variant was associated with V-gene and J-gene trimming of TCR beta chains, and the association was replicated in an independent cohort. According to a later analysis, most CMV-associated TCR beta chains appeared to be HLA-restricted, and the HLA associations seemed to be driven largely by CMV exposure. When HLA alleles, especially DR and DQ, strongly co-occurred, attributing TCR associations to individual alleles was difficult. Only TCR beta chains were sequenced in this cohort, and the absence of alpha or paired-chain data limited detectable features. Because some donors lacked HLA typing at each locus, the association tests relied only on the typed subset. At a false discovery rate of 0.05, a later analysis linked fewer than 20,000 TCR beta sequences to specific HLA alleles. The study listed 150 to 200 TCR beta chains as associated with cytomegalovirus. Immune exposure information for the cohort was limited to CMV serostatus. Cytomegalovirus status was reported to be diagnosed by the classifier with high specificity and sensitivity in both the original and validation cohorts. Compared with the approximately 670-donor mean, donors in an Asian-associated ancestry cluster had fewer N-insertions in productive TCRs, according to a later genetic analysis. A further reported finding was that TCR beta sequences accurately predicted the HLA-A and HLA-B alleles for most subjects in the first cohort. In a later analysis, HLA-associated TCR beta chains were found to be more clonally expanded and to have lower generation probabilities than equally common non-associated chains. Because counts were too low, seventeen rarely observed V segments, including chromosome 9 orphons, were left out of the earlier analysis of 587 of the donors.

The cohort was made up of 666 healthy bone marrow donors. At the time of sampling, all cohort members were nominally healthy, though unrecorded immune exposures were likely present. The donor tested CMV seronegative and was one of the 352 seronegative cohort members. A peripheral blood sample was provided by each donor, and peripheral blood mononuclear cells were used for TCR beta sequencing. The Qiagen DNeasy Blood Extraction Kit was used to extract genomic DNA from the blood cell samples. Comment on this clone: Its antigen target is currently unknown. No much larger clonotype is one base removed from it; base qualities were not supplied.

Library preparation employed the immunoSEQ multiplex PCR assay. For the multiplex PCR, a mixture combining 60 forward primers for TCR Vbeta segments and 13 reverse primers for TCR Jbeta segments was used. Amplification of the CDR3 region of rearranged TCR beta genes was performed with a multiplex PCR assay on genomic DNA. On the Illumina HiSeq System, the amplified TCR beta libraries were sequenced as 87-base-pair reads. On the study's bioinformatics: In a later analysis, about 80 million unique TCR beta chains were counted across the 650 to 750 repertoires, and around 11 million of these chains were shared by at least two donors. Raw reads were error-corrected and collapsed into unique sequences by a nearest-neighbor algorithm in which closely related sequences were merged to remove PCR and sequencing errors. V, D and J gene segments were assigned by aligning CDR3 sequences to IMGT reference sequences. Each retained sequence needed at least a six-nucleotide match to both a V gene segment and a J gene segment. A rearrangement counted as productive if the CDR3 had no stop codons and remained in frame with V and J, and every other rearrangement counted as non-productive. Following IMGT convention, CDR3 was defined as the stretch from the second conserved V-encoded cysteine to the conserved J-encoded phenylalanine. Sequences without an unambiguous match to a single V gene segment were excluded from the earlier analysis of 450 to 650 of the donors. An earlier analysis of 500 to 700 of the donors classified V segments as functional when productive rearrangements were above 56.7% and as segregating when the standard deviation between donors was above 5%. To diagnose cytomegalovirus status from the catalog of TCR beta chain sequences, a statistical classification framework was built. In a later analysis, TCR nucleotide sequences were compared against IMGT/GENE-DB human TR gene sequences so that V and J genes could be assigned. The TCRdist pipeline was used in a later analysis to assign CDR3 sequences and most-parsimonious VDJ recombination scenarios. In a later analysis, every TCR beta chain was defined by the combination of its CDR3 amino acid sequence and its V-gene family, and reads without a unique V-gene family were dropped. A later analysis removed 592 highly shared, low-generation-probability nucleotide sequences to deal with suspected cross-contamination and a sequencing artifact. A later analysis calculated a clonal expansion index for each public chain from normalized within-repertoire ranks of inferred template counts. Generation probabilities in a later analysis came from a VDJ recombination model fitted to out-of-frame rearrangements, and those results were checked against IGoR. Hypergeometric tests were used in a later analysis to score TCR-TCR, TCR-HLA and TCR-CMV co-occurrence, with a repertoire-size bias correction applied to the TCR pairs. In a later analysis, false discovery rates were estimated by permuting HLA or CMV assignments 20 times. In a later analysis, co-occurring TCRs were grouped with DBSCAN, and TCRdist sequence similarity was added when clustering was performed within HLA-allele-positive subsets. Co-occurrence clustering excluded repertoires with fewer than 30,000 or more than 120,000 public chains, plus five with anomalous nucleotide sharing. TCRdb took this table from immuneACCESS and kept in-frame rearrangements with V and J called. Such tables lack part of the clones; where checked against another copy, unresolved V genes explain under half of the gap, and the rest is unexplained. Clonal size and the V and J genes are those of that table, whereas D and trimming came from the DNA. This sample holds some 180,000 clones; roughly 87% were observed only once. The biggest ten clones account for around 0.21% of the sample.

The origin of this receptor is a girl less than two years old in good health and CMV-seronegative. The specimen sequenced was PBMCs.

CDR3 reads: CASSFGQGFTGELFF. The DNA is as follows: TGTGCCAGCAGTTTCGGACAGGGATTCACCGGGGAGCTGTTTTTT. The sequence is built from TRBV27 and TRBJ2-2, with 8 bases aligning to TRBD1. CDR1 MNHEY and CDR2 SMNVEV were looked up in the germline V gene (reference sequence). For this chain, trimming is 3 bases at the V end and 4 bases at the J end, and the number of junction bases without a gene match is 4. The CDR3, from cysteine to phenylalanine, totals 15 residues. The CDR3 DNA has 45 bases and is translated from base 1.